These T cell receptor beta chains were read from a single sample in a study of vaccination and CD4 T cells after COVID-19. TCRdb independently ran MiXCR on the PCR reads; one entry per CDR3 protein. Of more than 20,000 distinct CDR3 sequences in the sample, roughly 42% were seen once. Their antigens are not known. Sequencing was carried out using CD4+ T cells from blood, cultured in vitro. Source of these receptors: a human donor who had recovered from COVID-19. Both conserved end residues are part of each CDR3. The D gene is left open where the match is weak.

d_call	v_call	j_call	cdr3_aa
NA	TRBV4-1	TRBJ1-2	CASSRGWLDNYGYTF
NA	TRBV20-1	TRBJ2-2	CSASGRGALNTGELFF
TRBD1	TRBV29-1	TRBJ2-5	CSVSTGVETQYF
NA	TRBV20-1	TRBJ2-1	CSAREGLGQFF
NA	TRBV7-3	TRBJ2-1	CASSLNQGFKGEQFF
TRBD1	TRBV7-3	TRBJ2-5	CASSLAPGGPQETQYF
NA	TRBV12-3/TRBV12-4	TRBJ1-5	CASSFSPDQPQHF
NA	TRBV10-3	TRBJ2-3	CAISESRAGDTQYF
TRBD1	TRBV28	TRBJ1-2	CASSIRDSSGYTF
NA	TRBV19	TRBJ1-5	CASSGQLNQPQHF
NA	TRBV20-1	TRBJ2-1	CSASISGRGNEQFF
TRBD1	TRBV20-1	TRBJ2-7	CSELVVRTGAYEQYF
TRBD1	TRBV20-1	TRBJ2-3	CSAGGAATDTQYF
TRBD2	TRBV20-1	TRBJ2-4	CSATSSGRPKNIQYF
TRBD1	TRBV11-2	TRBJ2-1	CASSTTGGVEQFF
NA	TRBV20-1	TRBJ2-7	CSAGGLGFYEQYF
TRBD1	TRBV20-1	TRBJ1-6	CSARDWDSNSPLHF
NA	TRBV2	TRBJ2-7	CASKGSTYEQYF
TRBD1	TRBV29-1	TRBJ2-5	CSVVAGTGWETQYF
NA	TRBV7-2	TRBJ2-2	CASSSPPGAGELFF
NA	TRBV27	TRBJ1-2	CASSIGGEGRGYTF
TRBD1	TRBV7-2	TRBJ2-5	CASSLAPGTGGTQYF
NA	TRBV15	TRBJ1-5	CATSSEAGFNQPQHF
NA	TRBV20-1	TRBJ2-1	CSASEQGRQYNEQFF
NA	TRBV19	TRBJ1-6	CASRERGSPLHF
TRBD1	TRBV7-2	TRBJ1-2	CASSPRQGLTSNYGYTF
TRBD1	TRBV27	TRBJ1-2	CASSSADRGAGGYTF
TRBD1	TRBV6-5	TRBJ2-7	CASSYYRGDEQYF
NA	TRBV20-1	TRBJ1-1	CSARDFGRQNAFF